A few counts support the clone carrying this TCR beta chain. Antigen unknown. PBMCs numbering at least 6 million were isolated per sample. No fewer than 5.5 micrograms of total RNA were isolated from every sample. The sample originates from a study of blood T cells in healthy people across ages. Points from the study as a whole: Naive and antigen-experienced cells were not separated, limiting conclusive comparison.

For the second PCR, which ran for about 6 to 12 cycles, a sample-barcoded 5' primer and a J-beta primer mix were used. Each sample yielded at least 2.5 million CDR3-containing paired-end reads. TCRdb reanalysed the 5' RACE reads using MiXCR and keeps one entry per CDR3 protein. The repertoire holds some 920,000 distinct CDR3 sequences, with just over 50% as singletons. This receptor was obtained from a woman in her sixties in good health. The sequencing input was blood.

The CDR3 reads CASSPDSQRGYTF. The CDR3 DNA is TGTGCCAGCAGTCCAGACAGTCAACGGGGCTACACCTTC. The V and J genes are TRBV28 and TRBJ1-2; tentatively, D is TRBD1 (5 bases). The CDR3 consists of 13 residues. The germline CDR1 and CDR2 sequences are MDHEN and SYDVKM. V shed 5 bases and J shed 8 bases, with 15 bases lying between them.